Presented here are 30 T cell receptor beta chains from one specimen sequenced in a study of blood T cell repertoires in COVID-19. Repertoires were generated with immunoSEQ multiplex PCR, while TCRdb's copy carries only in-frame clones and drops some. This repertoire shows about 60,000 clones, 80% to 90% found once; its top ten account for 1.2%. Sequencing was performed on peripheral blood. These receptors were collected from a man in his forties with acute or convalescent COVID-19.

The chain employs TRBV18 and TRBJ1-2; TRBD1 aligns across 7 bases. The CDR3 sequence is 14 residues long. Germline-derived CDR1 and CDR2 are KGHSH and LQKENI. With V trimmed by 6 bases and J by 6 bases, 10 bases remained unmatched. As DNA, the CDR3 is TGTGCCAGCTCCGTAGGGGGCAATGAGGATGGCTACACCTTC. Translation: CASSVGGNEDGYTF.

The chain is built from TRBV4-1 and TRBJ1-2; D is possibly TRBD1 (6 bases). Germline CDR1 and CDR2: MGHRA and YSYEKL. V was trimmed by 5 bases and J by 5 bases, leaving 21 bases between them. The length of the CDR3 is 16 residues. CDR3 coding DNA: TGCGCCAGCAGCTTACAAGCAACAGGGCTAGGGTATGGCTACACCTTC. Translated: CASSLQATGLGYGYTF.

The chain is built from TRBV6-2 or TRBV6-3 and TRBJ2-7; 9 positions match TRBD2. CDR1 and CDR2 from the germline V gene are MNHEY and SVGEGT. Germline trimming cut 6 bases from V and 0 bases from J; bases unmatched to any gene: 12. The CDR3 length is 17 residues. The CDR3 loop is CASSPLTSGRSSYEQYF. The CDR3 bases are TGTGCCAGCAGCCCCCTGACTAGCGGACGAAGCTCCTACGAGCAGTACTTC.

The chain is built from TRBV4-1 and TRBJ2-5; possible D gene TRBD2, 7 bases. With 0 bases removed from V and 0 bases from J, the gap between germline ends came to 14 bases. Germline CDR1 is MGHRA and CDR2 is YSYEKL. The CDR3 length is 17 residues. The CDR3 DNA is TGCGCCAGCAGCCAAGATGACCGGGGGGCCGACCAAGAGACCCAGTACTTC. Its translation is CASSQDDRGADQETQYF.

Written as DNA, the CDR3 is TGCGCCAGCAGTGAGGGACCGATAGCGGGGGGGCCTCGGCAAGAGACCCAGTACTTC. It encodes CASSEGPIAGGPRQETQYF. The genes are TRBV10-1 and TRBJ2-5; 11 bases match TRBD2. Germline V gene lookup returns CDR1 WNHNN and CDR2 SYGVQD (reference sequence). With V trimmed by 2 bases and J by 2 bases, 13 bases remained unmatched. The CDR3 has 19 amino acids.

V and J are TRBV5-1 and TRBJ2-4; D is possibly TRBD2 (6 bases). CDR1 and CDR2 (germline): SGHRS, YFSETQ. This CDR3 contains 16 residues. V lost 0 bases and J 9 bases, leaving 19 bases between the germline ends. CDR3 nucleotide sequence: TGCGCCAGCAGCTTGGGAGGGACCGGCGGGGAGAGCATTCAGTACTTC. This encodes CASSLGGTGGESIQYF. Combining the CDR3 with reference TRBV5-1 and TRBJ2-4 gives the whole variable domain KAGVTQTPRYLIKTRGQQVTLSCSPISGHRSVSWYQQTPGQGLQFLFEYFSETQRNKGNFPGRFSGRQFSNSRSEMNVSTLELGDSALYLCASSLGGTGGESIQYFGAGTRLSVL.

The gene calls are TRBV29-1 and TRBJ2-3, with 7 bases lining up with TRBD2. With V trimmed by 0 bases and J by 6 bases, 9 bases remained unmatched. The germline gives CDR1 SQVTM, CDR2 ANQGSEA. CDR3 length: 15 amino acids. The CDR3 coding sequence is TGCAGCGTTGAAGATGGTAGCGGGCACCCCGATACGCAGTATTTT. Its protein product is CSVEDGSGHPDTQYF.

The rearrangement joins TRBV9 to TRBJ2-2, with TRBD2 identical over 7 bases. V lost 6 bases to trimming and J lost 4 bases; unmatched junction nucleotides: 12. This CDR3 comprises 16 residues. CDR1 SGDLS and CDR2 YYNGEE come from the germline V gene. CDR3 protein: CASNSAGTTFTGELFF. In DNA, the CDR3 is TGTGCCAGCAACTCAGCCGGGACTACCTTCACCGGGGAGCTGTTTTTT.

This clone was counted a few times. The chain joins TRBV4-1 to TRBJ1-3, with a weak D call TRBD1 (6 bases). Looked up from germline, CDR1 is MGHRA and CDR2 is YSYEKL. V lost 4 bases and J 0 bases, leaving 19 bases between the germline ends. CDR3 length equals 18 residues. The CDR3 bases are TGCGCCAGCAGCCGAGAGGTCCCTGGACAGAGCTCTGGAAACACCATATATTTT. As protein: CASSREVPGQSSGNTIYF.

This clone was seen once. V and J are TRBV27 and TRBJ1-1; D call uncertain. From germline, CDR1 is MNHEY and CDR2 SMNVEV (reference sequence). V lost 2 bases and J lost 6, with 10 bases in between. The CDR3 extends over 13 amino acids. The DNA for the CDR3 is TGTGCCAGCAGTTTAACCTCAGGCTCTGAAGCTTTCTTT. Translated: CASSLTSGSEAFF.

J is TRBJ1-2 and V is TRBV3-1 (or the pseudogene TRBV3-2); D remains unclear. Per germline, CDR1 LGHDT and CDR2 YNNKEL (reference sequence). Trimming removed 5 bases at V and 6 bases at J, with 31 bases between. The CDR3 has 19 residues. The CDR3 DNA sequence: TGTGCCAGCAGCTCGGACCTTCTATCCCTAGCCCGAAGTAGTCATGGCTACACCTTC. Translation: CASSSDLLSLARSSHGYTF.

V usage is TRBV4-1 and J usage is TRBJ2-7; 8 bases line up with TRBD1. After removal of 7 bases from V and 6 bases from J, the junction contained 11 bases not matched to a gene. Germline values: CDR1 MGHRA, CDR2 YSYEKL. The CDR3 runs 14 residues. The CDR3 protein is CASTPQDRVGEQYF. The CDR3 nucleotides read TGCGCCAGCACCCCTCAGGACAGGGTTGGCGAGCAGTACTTC.

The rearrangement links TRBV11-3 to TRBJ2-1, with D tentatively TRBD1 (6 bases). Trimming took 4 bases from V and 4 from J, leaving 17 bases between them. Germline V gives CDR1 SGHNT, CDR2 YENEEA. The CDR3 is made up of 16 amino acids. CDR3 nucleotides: TGTGCCAGCAGCTACTCGCAGGGAAGGGGGTACAATGAGCAGTTCTTC. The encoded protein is CASSYSQGRGYNEQFF.

The CDR3 sequence: CASSLALPGELFF. Written as DNA, the CDR3 is TGCGCCAGCAGCTTGGCCCTACCCGGGGAGCTGTTTTTT. The chain carries TRBV5-1 and TRBJ2-2; D is undetermined. The ends were cut back, 0 bases at V and 6 bases at J, with 6 bases in the middle. CDR3 length: 13 amino acids. Germline V gene data show CDR1 as SGHRS and CDR2 as YFSETQ.

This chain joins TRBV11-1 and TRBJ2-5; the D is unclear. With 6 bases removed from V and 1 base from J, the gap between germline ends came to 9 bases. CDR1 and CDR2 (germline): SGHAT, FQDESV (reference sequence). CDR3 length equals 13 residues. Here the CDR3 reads CASSSTVQETQYF. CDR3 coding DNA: TGTGCCAGCAGTTCAACAGTCCAAGAGACCCAGTACTTC.

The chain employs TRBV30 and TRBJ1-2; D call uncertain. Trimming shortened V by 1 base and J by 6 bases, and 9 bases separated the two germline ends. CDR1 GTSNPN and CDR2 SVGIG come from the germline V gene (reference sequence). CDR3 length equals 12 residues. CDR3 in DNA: TGTGCCTGGAGTGGGCCGAGGGATGGCTACACCTTC. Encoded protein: CAWSGPRDGYTF. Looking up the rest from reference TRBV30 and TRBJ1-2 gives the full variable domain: SQTIHQWPATLVQPVGSPLSLECTVEGTSNPNLYWYRQAAGRGLQLLFYSVGIGQISSEVPQNLSASRPQDRQFILSSKKLLLSDSGFYLCAWSGPRDGYTFGSGTRLTVV.

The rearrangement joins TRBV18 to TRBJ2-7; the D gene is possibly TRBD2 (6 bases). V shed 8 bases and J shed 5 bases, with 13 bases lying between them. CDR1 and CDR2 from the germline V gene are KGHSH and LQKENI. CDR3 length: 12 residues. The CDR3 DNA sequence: TGTGCCAGCCGAGGACTACTCGACGAGCAGTACTTC. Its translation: CASRGLLDEQYF.

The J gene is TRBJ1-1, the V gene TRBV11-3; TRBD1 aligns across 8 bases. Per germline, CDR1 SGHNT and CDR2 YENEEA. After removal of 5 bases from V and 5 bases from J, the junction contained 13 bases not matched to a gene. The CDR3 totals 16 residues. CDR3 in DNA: TGTGCCAGCAGCCCAGGACAGGGTTCGGGGAGGACTGAAGCTTTCTTT. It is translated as CASSPGQGSGRTEAFF.

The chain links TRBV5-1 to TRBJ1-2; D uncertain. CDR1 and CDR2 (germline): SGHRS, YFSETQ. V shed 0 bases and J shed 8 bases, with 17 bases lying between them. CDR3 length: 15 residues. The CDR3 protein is CASSLDGSRKEGYTF. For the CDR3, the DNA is TGCGCCAGCAGCTTGGATGGGTCCCGCAAGGAGGGCTACACCTTC.

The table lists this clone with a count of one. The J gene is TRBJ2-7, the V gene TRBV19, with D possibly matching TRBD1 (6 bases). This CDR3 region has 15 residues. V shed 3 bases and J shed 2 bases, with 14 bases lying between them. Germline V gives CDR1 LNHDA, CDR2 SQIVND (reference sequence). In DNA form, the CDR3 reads TGTGCCAGTAGTATCTACCTGACAGGAACCTACGAGCAGTACTTC. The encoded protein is CASSIYLTGTYEQYF.

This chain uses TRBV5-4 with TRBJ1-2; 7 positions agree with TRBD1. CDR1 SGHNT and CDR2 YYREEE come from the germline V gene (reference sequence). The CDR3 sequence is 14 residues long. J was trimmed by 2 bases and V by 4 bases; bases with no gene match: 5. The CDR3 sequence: CASSALQGNYGYTF. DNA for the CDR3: TGTGCCAGCAGCGCCCTACAGGGGAACTATGGCTACACCTTC.

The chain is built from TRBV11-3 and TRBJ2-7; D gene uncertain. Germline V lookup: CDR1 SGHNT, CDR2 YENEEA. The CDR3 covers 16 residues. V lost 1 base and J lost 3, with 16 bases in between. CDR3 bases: TGTGCCAGCAGCTTAGTTCTTGGGCCCGGATACTACGAGCAGTACTTC. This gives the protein CASSLVLGPGYYEQYF.

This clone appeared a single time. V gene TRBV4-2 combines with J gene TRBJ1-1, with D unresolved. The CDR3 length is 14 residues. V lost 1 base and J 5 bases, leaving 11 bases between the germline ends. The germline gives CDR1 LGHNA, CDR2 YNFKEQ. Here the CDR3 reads CASSQAGEGTEAFF. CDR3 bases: TGTGCCAGCAGCCAAGCTGGGGAGGGTACTGAAGCTTTCTTT.

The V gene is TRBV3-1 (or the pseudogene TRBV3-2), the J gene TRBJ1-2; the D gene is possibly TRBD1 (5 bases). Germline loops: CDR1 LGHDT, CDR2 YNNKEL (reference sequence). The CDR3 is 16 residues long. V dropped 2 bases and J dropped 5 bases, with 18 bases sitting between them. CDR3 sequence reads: CASSQLGGSGTYGYTF. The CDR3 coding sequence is TGTGCCAGCAGCCAATTGGGGGGGTCGGGCACTTATGGCTACACCTTC.

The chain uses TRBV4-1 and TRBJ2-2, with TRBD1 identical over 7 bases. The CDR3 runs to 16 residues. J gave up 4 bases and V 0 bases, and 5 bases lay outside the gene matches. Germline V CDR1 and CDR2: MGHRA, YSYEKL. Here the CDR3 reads CASSQEGTATTGELFF. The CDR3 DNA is TGCGCCAGCAGCCAAGAGGGGACAGCCACCACCGGGGAGCTGTTTTTT.

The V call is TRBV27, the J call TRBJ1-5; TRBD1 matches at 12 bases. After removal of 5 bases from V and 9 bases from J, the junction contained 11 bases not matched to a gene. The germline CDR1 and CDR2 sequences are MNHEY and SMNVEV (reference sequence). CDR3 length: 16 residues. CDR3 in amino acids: CASSTRDRGLPGPQHF. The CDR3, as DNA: TGTGCCAGCAGTACCCGGGACAGGGGGCTCCCGGGGCCCCAGCATTTT.

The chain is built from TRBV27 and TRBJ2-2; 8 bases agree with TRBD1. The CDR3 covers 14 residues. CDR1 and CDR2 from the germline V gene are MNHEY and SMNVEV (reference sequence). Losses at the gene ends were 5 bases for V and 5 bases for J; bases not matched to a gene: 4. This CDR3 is CASSVYRGTGELFF. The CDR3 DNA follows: TGTGCCAGCAGTGTTTACAGGGGGACCGGGGAGCTGTTTTTT.

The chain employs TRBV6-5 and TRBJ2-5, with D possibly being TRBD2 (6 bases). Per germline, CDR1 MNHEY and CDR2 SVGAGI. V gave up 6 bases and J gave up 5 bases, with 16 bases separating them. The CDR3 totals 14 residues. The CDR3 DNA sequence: TGTGCCAGCAGGGGCGGGGCCTCTCGGGAGACCCAGTACTTC. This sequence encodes CASRGGASRETQYF.

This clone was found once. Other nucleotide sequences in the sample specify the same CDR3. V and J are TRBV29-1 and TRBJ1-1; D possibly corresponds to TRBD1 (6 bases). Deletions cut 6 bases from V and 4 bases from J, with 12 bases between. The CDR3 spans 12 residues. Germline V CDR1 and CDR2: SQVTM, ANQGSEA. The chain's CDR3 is CSVSQGATEAFF. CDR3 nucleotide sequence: TGCAGCGTCTCACAGGGAGCCACTGAAGCTTTCTTT. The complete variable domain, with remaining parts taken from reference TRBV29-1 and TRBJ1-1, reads SAVISQKPSRDICQRGTSLTIQCQVDSQVTMMFWYRQQPGQSLTLIATANQGSEATYESGFVIDKFPISRPNLTFSTLTVSNMSPEDSSIYLCSVSQGATEAFFGQGTRLTVV.

CDR3 protein: CASSLFSVGGNTGELFF. The DNA for the CDR3 is TGTGCCAGCAGCTTATTTTCTGTAGGGGGGAACACCGGGGAGCTGTTTTTT. This chain joins TRBV7-2 and TRBJ2-2; tentatively, D is TRBD1 (6 bases). Germline V gives CDR1 SGHTA, CDR2 FQGNSA. The V and J ends lost 2 bases and 1 base respectively, with 14 bases between them. CDR3 length: 17 residues.